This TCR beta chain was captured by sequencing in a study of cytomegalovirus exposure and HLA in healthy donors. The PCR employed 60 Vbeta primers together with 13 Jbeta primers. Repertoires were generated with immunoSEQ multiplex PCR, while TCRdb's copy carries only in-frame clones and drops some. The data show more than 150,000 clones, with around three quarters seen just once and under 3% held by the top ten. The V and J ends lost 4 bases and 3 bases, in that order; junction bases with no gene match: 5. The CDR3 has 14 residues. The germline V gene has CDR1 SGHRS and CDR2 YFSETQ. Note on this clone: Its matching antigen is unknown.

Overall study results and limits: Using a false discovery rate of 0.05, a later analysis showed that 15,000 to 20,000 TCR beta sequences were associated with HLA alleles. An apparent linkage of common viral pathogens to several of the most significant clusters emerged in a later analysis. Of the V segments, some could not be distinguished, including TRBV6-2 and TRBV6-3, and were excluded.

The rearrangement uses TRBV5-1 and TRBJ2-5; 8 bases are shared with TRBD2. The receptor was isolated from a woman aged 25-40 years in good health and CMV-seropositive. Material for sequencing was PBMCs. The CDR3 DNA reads TGCGCCAGCAGCCGCTCGGGGGGGGAAGAGACCCAGTACTTC. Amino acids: CASSRSGGEETQYF.